The T cell receptor beta chain under discussion was sequenced for a study of cytomegalovirus exposure and HLA in healthy donors. As for the study in general: It was reported in a later analysis that the same platform had been used for the 120 validation repertoires as for the 550 to 750 first-cohort repertoires.

This table comes from immunoSEQ multiplex PCR, and its TCRdb copy is limited to in-frame clones, with some not included. The repertoire consists of hundreds of thousands of clones, with less than 90% occurring once and the leading ten covering roughly 5.5%. CDR3 length equals 11 residues. With 5 bases removed from V and 2 bases from J, the gap between germline ends came to 6 bases. Germline values: CDR1 DFQATT, CDR2 SNEGSKA (reference sequence). This sequence joins TRBV20-1 and TRBJ1-1; no clear D gene. The sequence was collected from a woman aged 18-29 years in good health and CMV-seronegative. The sequenced sample consisted of PBMCs. CDR3 nucleotides: TGCAGTGCTCTAACTAACACTGAAGCTTTCTTT. Translating gives CSALTNTEAFF.